Sequencing of this TCR beta chain was carried out in a study of T-cell reconstitution after alpha-beta-depleted transplantation in children. Germline V gene data show CDR1 as LGHNA and CDR2 as YNFKEQ. V lost 0 bases to trimming and J lost 10 bases, with 12 bases between them. The CDR3 is 13 amino acids. The table lists this clonotype with a few counts. As it was prepared, the TCRbeta library received unique molecular identifiers. TCRdb analysed the PCR reads with MiXCR anew, one entry per CDR3 protein. The sample lists 350,000 to 400,000 distinct CDR3 sequences, about an eighth occurring once. This clonotype was sampled from a human donor who donated a stem cell graft to a child with Fanconi anemia. The chain uses TRBV4-2 and TRBJ1-2; a weak D match, TRBD1 (6 bases). Material: PBMCs, obtained from the stem cell graft. CDR3 sequence: CASSQDTGWDYTF. CDR3 bases: TGTGCCAGCAGCCAAGATACAGGGTGGGACTACACCTTC.